A selection of T cell receptor beta chains follows, all from one sample in a study of CD8 T cells in ankylosing spondylitis. TCRdb independently ran MiXCR on the 5' RACE reads; one entry per CDR3 protein. The table records roughly 180,000 distinct CDR3 sequences, around a tenth of them present only once. Sequencing used blood, either unsorted or a sorted T cell fraction (not recorded which). The origin of the receptors is a female donor with ankylosing spondylitis or in good health (not recorded which). Both conserved end residues are part of each CDR3. D genes are given only for firm matches. Rows may omit the clone size; those that give it use once, few, many or a size class.

CDR3aa | CDR3nt | j_gene | d_gene | v_gene | abundance | len
CASSQERIYEADTLSMNYGYTF | TGTGCCAGCAGCCAAGAAAGGATCTACGAGGCTGACACACTTTCCATGAACTATGGCTACACCTTC | TRBJ1-2 | NA | TRBV14 | few | 22
CASSAPSGDHVETQYF | TGTGCCAGCAGCGCCCCTTCCGGGGATCACGTGGAGACCCAGTACTTC | TRBJ2-5 | NA | TRBV13 | few | 16
CASRMWENQPQHF | TGTGCCAGCAGGATGTGGGAGAATCAGCCCCAGCATTTT | TRBJ1-5 | NA | TRBV28 | NA | 13
CSVATKGELFF | TGCAGCGTTGCAACCAAAGGGGAGCTGTTTTTT | TRBJ2-2 | NA | TRBV29-1 | many | 11
CASSAGGLAGGRGQYF | TGTGCCAGCAGTGCAGGTGGACTAGCGGGCGGACGGGGGCAGTATTTT | TRBJ2-3 | TRBD2 | TRBV6-1 | NA | 16
CASSGLRQGTYEQYF | TGTGCCAGTAGTGGGTTGCGACAGGGGACGTACGAGCAGTACTTC | TRBJ2-7 | TRBD1 | TRBV19 | few | 15
CASSGQSGITDTQYF | TGTGCCAGCAGCGGACAGAGCGGGATCACAGATACGCAGTATTTT | TRBJ2-3 | NA | TRBV7-9 | many | 15
CASSLGGQKNIQYF | TGTGCCAGCAGTTTGGGTGGACAGAAAAACATTCAGTACTTC | TRBJ2-4 | NA | TRBV12-3/TRBV12-4 | many | 14
CSASGREVYNEQFF | TGCAGTGCTAGTGGGCGGGAGGTATACAATGAGCAGTTCTTC | TRBJ2-1 | TRBD2 | TRBV20-1 | few | 14
CASSRTGVTDTQYF | TGTGCCAGCAGTCGGACAGGGGTCACAGATACGCAGTATTTT | TRBJ2-3 | TRBD1 | TRBV12-3/TRBV12-4 | NA | 14
CASSETGFNSPLHF | TGTGCCAGCTCTGAGACAGGATTTAATTCACCCCTCCACTTT | TRBJ1-6 | NA | TRBV18 | few | 14